A selection of T cell receptor beta chains follows, all from one sample in a study of cytomegalovirus exposure and HLA in healthy donors. Repertoires were generated with immunoSEQ multiplex PCR, while TCRdb's copy carries only in-frame clones and drops some. The listing contains about 160,000 clones. The sequenced sample consisted of PBMCs. Receptors were obtained from a woman in her sixties in good health and CMV-seronegative. Both conserved end residues are part of each CDR3. The D gene is left open where the match is weak.

TRBJ2-1 | NA | TRBV7-9 | CASSFAGFEQFF | TGTGCCAGCAGCTTCGCGGGATTTGAGCAGTTCTTC
TRBJ1-2 | NA | TRBV19 | CASRAGPNQNYGYTF | TGTGCCAGTAGAGCGGGCCCAAATCAGAACTATGGCTACACCTTC
TRBJ2-4 | TRBD1 | TRBV7-2 | CASSLQGVGYIQYF | TGTGCCAGCAGCTTACAGGGGGTGGGATACATTCAGTACTTC
TRBJ1-3 | NA | TRBV5-4 | CASSLDGSSGNTIYF | TGTGCCAGCAGCTTGGATGGCAGCTCTGGAAACACCATATATTTT
TRBJ2-7 | NA | TRBV5-1 | CASSPVGGGQLLYEQYF | TGCGCCAGCAGCCCGGTGGGGGGGGGCCAACTTCTCTACGAGCAGTACTTC
TRBJ2-3 | NA | TRBV19 | CASSIAVSPPDTQYF | TGTGCCAGTAGTATAGCTGTTAGTCCACCAGATACGCAGTATTTT
TRBJ1-1 | NA | TRBV9 | CASSPTRFAEAFF | TGTGCCAGCAGCCCCACGAGGTTCGCTGAAGCTTTCTTT
TRBJ2-7 | NA | TRBV7-8 | CASSLGSSSYEQYF | TGTGCCAGCAGCTTAGGGTCCAGTTCCTACGAGCAGTACTTC
TRBJ2-7 | TRBD1 | TRBV6-1 | CASSEVATGSSYEQYF | TGTGCCAGCAGTGAAGTGGCGACAGGGAGTTCCTACGAGCAGTACTTC
TRBJ1-4 | NA | TRBV6-5 | CASSPRATNEKLFF | TGTGCCAGCAGCCCGCGGGCAACTAATGAAAAACTGTTTTTT
TRBJ2-5 | TRBD2 | TRBV7-6 | CASSPPPSWLLAEQETQYF | TGTGCCAGCAGCCCACCCCCCTCTTGGCTCCTAGCGGAGCAAGAGACCCAGTACTTC
TRBJ2-7 | NA | TRBV6-1 | CASSERVGGTGEQYF | TGTGCCAGCAGTGAACGGGTGGGGGGAACGGGGGAGCAGTACTTC
TRBJ1-1 | NA | TRBV30 | CAWSVHFGQGNTEAFF | TGTGCCTGGAGTGTACATTTCGGGCAGGGAAACACTGAAGCTTTCTTT
TRBJ2-7 | NA | TRBV5-4 | CASSLGSGRPTTYEQYF | TGTGCCAGCAGCTTGGGGTCGGGTAGGCCGACCACCTACGAGCAGTACTTC
TRBJ2-1 | NA | TRBV6-6 | CASSSGDSMNNEQFF | TGTGCCAGCAGTTCCGGGGACTCGATGAACAATGAGCAGTTCTTC